The 22 T cell receptor beta chains below were found in one sample sequenced in a study of T cells in Graves' hyperthyroidism and ophthalmopathy. Authors of the study amplified TCR beta CDR3 regions from RNA transcripts. The study used the HTBI primer set for a first-round RT-PCR of the TCR CDR3. MiXCR, run by TCRdb on the multiplex PCR reads, gives a single entry per CDR3 protein. The sample yields about 620,000 distinct CDR3 sequences, around 15% seen once. Sequencing was carried out using blood. The receptors here all came from a woman aged 30 to 39 with Graves' hyperthyroidism.

The chain has TRBV13 and TRBJ1-2; TRBD1 matches 9 bases. Trimming at V came to 5 bases and at J to 4 bases, leaving 8 bases not matched to a gene. Germline CDR1 and CDR2: PRHDT and FYEKMQ (reference sequence). The CDR3 consists of 15 residues. The CDR3 reads CASSPRQGGIYGYTF. The CDR3 DNA reads TGTGCCAGCAGCCCCCGACAGGGGGGAATCTATGGCTACACCTTC.

There are many counts of this clonotype. The V call is TRBV27, the J call TRBJ2-1; 7 nucleotides agree with TRBD1. CDR3 length: 14 amino acids. Unmatched junction bases numbered 8, after V lost 5 bases and J lost 7 bases. From germline, CDR1 is MNHEY and CDR2 SMNVEV (reference sequence). For the CDR3, the DNA is TGTGCCAGCAGTCCCCAGACAGGGTGGAATGAGCAGTTCTTC. As protein: CASSPQTGWNEQFF.

This clonotype was observed a single time. Being one base from a much bigger clone, this may be a read error. This chain links TRBV27 with TRBJ2-3; tentatively, D is TRBD2 (6 bases). The germline V gene encodes CDR1 MNHEY and CDR2 SMNVEV (reference sequence). The V gene lost 0 bases and the J gene lost 6 bases, with 10 bases spanning the gap. The CDR3 is made up of 14 amino acids. CDR3 loop: CASSLSEGHDTQYF. The CDR3 DNA sequence: TGTGCCAGCAGTTTATCGGAGGGGCACGATACGCAGTATTTT.

This clonotype has just a few counts. The chain carries TRBV2 and TRBJ2-1; 12 bases match TRBD2. The CDR3 has 15 amino acids. V was pared by 3 bases and J by 12 bases, with 9 bases of the junction left unmatched. CDR1 and CDR2 (germline): SNHLY, FYNNEI. The CDR3 is CASSERLAGVYGQFF. DNA for the CDR3: TGTGCCAGCAGTGAGAGACTAGCGGGAGTGTACGGGCAGTTCTTC.

This clonotype has just a few counts. The V call is TRBV5-5, the J call TRBJ2-1; unclear D gene. The CDR3 runs to 16 residues. CDR1 is SGHKS, CDR2 YYEKEE, per germline (reference sequence). Trimming took 1 base from V and 5 from J, leaving 16 bases between them. The CDR3 nucleotides are TGTGCCAGCAGCTTGTTGCCGCAAAGGACGGACAATGAGCAGTTCTTC. It is translated as CASSLLPQRTDNEQFF.

Worth noting for this clonotype: One base away lies a much larger clone, so this may be a sequencing read error. V gene TRBV5-1 combines with J gene TRBJ2-5; D possibly matches TRBD1 or TRBD2 (5 bases each). The CDR3 length is 14 residues. Germline V gives CDR1 SGHRS, CDR2 YFSETQ. The CDR3 protein is CASGLAEGPETQYF. DNA for the CDR3: TGCGCCAGCGGCTTGGCCGAGGGGCCGGAGACCCAGTACTTC.

This clonotype came up a few times. The J gene is TRBJ1-2, the V gene TRBV15; no clear D. The CDR3 is 14 amino acids. Trimming pared 5 bases from V and 6 bases from J, leaving 16 bases between. Per germline, CDR1 LNHNV and CDR2 YYDKDF (reference sequence). CDR3 nucleotides: TGTGCCACCAGCGTCAGATGGGCTGACGATGGCTACACCTTC. The encoded protein is CATSVRWADDGYTF. The whole variable domain, filled in from reference TRBV15 and TRBJ1-2, reads DAMVIQNPRYQVTQFGKPVTLSCSQTLNHNVMYWYQQKSSQAPKLLFHYYDKDFNNEADTPDNFQSRRPNTSFCFLDIRSPGLGDTAMYLCATSVRWADDGYTFGSGTRLTVV.

This clonotype has a count of ten or more. V usage is TRBV12-3 or TRBV12-4 and J usage is TRBJ2-4, with 7 bases identical to TRBD1. V gave up 1 base and J gave up 6 bases; unmatched junction bases: 3. The CDR3 is 14 residues long. Written as DNA, the CDR3 is TGTGCCAGCAGTTTAGAGGGGGCTTCAAACATTCAGTACTTC. Its protein is CASSLEGASNIQYF.

CDR3 bases: TGCAGCGTTTCCCGGACAGGAAAGAAAGCTTTCTTT. Amino acids: CSVSRTGKKAFF. The gene calls are TRBV29-1 and TRBJ1-1; 7 bases are shared with TRBD1. This CDR3 is built from 12 residues. Trimming removed 5 bases from V and 9 bases from J; junction bases left unmatched: 9. Germline CDR1 reads SQVTM; CDR2 reads ANQGSEA.

In this sample, this clonotype turned up a few times. This chain links TRBV6-2 or TRBV6-3 with TRBJ1-6, with 8 bases matching TRBD1. There are 18 residues in the CDR3. The germline V gene encodes CDR1 MNHEY and CDR2 SVGEGT. V shed 4 bases, J shed 0 bases, and the junction held 8 bases outside the gene matches. This CDR3 reads CASSSLRDRSSYNSPLHF. CDR3 coding DNA: TGTGCCAGCAGTTCTCTCCGGGACAGGAGCTCCTATAATTCACCCCTCCACTTT.

This clonotype occurred a few times. The rearrangement joins TRBV27 to TRBJ1-1; weak D call: TRBD1 (5 bases). The V gene's germline CDR1 is MNHEY and CDR2 SMNVEV (reference sequence). V was shortened by 2 bases and J by 0 bases, with 10 bases between the two germline ends. This CDR3 is built from 15 residues. The CDR3 sequence is CASSLDRGLNTEAFF. The CDR3 DNA follows: TGTGCCAGCAGTTTAGACAGAGGTTTGAACACTGAAGCTTTCTTT.

The rearrangement links TRBV29-1 to TRBJ2-2; D gene uncertain. Germline V CDR1 and CDR2: SQVTM, ANQGSEA. Trimming took off 4 bases at V and 1 base at J, with 7 bases between the two ends. This CDR3 contains 13 residues. The CDR3 coding sequence is TGCAGCGTTGGGGGATGGAACACCGGGGAGCTGTTTTTT. Translated: CSVGGWNTGELFF.

This clonotype was seen ten or more times. The V call is TRBV3-1, the J call TRBJ2-7; TRBD1 aligns across 10 bases. The germline CDR1 and CDR2 sequences are LGHDT and YNNKEL (reference sequence). The V and J ends lost 4 bases and 1 base, in that order; junction bases with no gene match: 10. The CDR3 consists of 17 residues. This chain's CDR3 is CASSLAGQGILSYEQYF. DNA for the CDR3: TGTGCCAGCAGCCTTGCGGGACAGGGGATTTTATCCTACGAGCAGTACTTC.

This clonotype was counted at least ten times. CDR3 nucleotide sequence: TGTGCCATCAGTGGGACTCGAGCGGGAGGGGGAGAGACCCAGTACTTC. Amino acid sequence: CAISGTRAGGGETQYF. The V call is TRBV10-3, the J call TRBJ2-5; 10 bases line up with TRBD2. The CDR3 sequence is 16 residues long. The germline gives CDR1 ENHRY, CDR2 SYGVKD. V was pared by 4 bases and J by 4 bases, with 9 bases of the junction left unmatched.

This clonotype was detected a few times. The rearrangement joins TRBV19 to TRBJ2-5; D unclear. Germline CDR1 is LNHDA and CDR2 is SQIVND (reference sequence). The V end was cut by 3 bases, the J end by 3 bases, with 8 bases between. The CDR3 has 13 residues. CDR3 DNA: TGTGCCAGTAGTATTTGGGCAAAAGAGACCCAGTACTTC. Translation: CASSIWAKETQYF.

The V call is TRBV5-1, the J call TRBJ2-7, with D unresolved. The tail of the sequence fits TRBJ2-1 better, so the J call may be wrong. The germline V gene encodes CDR1 SGHRS and CDR2 YFSETQ. This CDR3 is built from 13 residues. This chain's CDR3 is CASTASTSYEQFF. In nucleotides, the CDR3 is TGCGCCAGCACGGCCTCTACCTCCTACGAGCAGTTCTTC.

This clonotype came up a few times. This chain joins TRBV6-5 and TRBJ2-5; TRBD2 matches 7 bases. Per germline, CDR1 MNHEY and CDR2 SVGAGI. This CDR3 is 12 amino acids long. J gave up 4 bases and V 6 bases, and 2 bases lay outside the gene matches. As DNA, the CDR3 is TGTGCCAGCAGATTAGCGGGAGAGACCCAGTACTTC. This sequence encodes CASRLAGETQYF.

CDR3 region: CASSLGINNYGYTF. Written as DNA, the CDR3 is TGTGCCAGCAGCTTAGGTATCAATAACTATGGCTACACCTTC. The chain links TRBV13 to TRBJ1-2; no firm D call. CDR1 PRHDT and CDR2 FYEKMQ come from the germline V gene (reference sequence). V lost 0 bases and J lost 1, with 6 bases in between. This CDR3 is 14 amino acids long. The full variable domain, with the rest looked up from reference TRBV13 and TRBJ1-2, is AAGVIQSPRHLIKEKRETATLKCYPIPRHDTVYWYQQGPGQDPQFLISFYEKMQSDKGSIPDRFSAQQFSDYHSELNMSSLELGDSALYFCASSLGINNYGYTFGSGTRLTVV.

The table lists this clonotype with many counts. V is TRBV6-1 and J is TRBJ2-1; 12 bases line up with TRBD2. The V segment lost 2 bases and the J segment 5 bases; nucleotides outside the gene matches: 4. The CDR3 extends over 16 amino acids. Germline values: CDR1 MNHNS, CDR2 SASEGT. The CDR3 is CASSELAGGLNNEQFF. DNA of the CDR3: TGTGCCAGCAGTGAACTAGCGGGAGGGCTCAACAATGAGCAGTTCTTC.

There are a few counts of this clonotype. One end of the junction is discordant with germline, which a read error may explain. J is TRBJ2-3 and V is TRBV11-2; 7 bases are a match to TRBD1. The CDR3 runs 17 residues. The germline V gene encodes CDR1 SGHAT and CDR2 FQNNGV. The CDR3 protein is CASSLSTPGQFTDTQYF. CDR3 DNA: TGCGCCAGCAGCCTATCCACCCCGGGACAGTTCACAGATACGCAGTATTTT.

In this sample, this clonotype turned up many times. The chain is built from TRBV28 and TRBJ1-5; 7 bases match TRBD1. J was trimmed by 4 bases and V by 6 bases; bases with no gene match: 3. Germline CDR1 and CDR2: MDHEN and SYDVKM. CDR3 size: 13 residues. In nucleotides, the CDR3 is TGTGCCAGCAGGAGCAGGGGGAATCAGCCCCAGCATTTT. It specifies CASRSRGNQPQHF.

This clonotype was counted ten times or more. Relative to the germline gene, one junction end is altered; a read error may explain this. The chain is built from TRBV20-1 and TRBJ2-1; 7 bases line up with TRBD1. Germline V gene data show CDR1 as DFQATT and CDR2 as SNEGSKA (reference sequence). The CDR3 is 14 residues long. The CDR3 sequence: CSARGTVSYNEQFF. CDR3 nucleotide sequence: TGCAGTGCCAGAGGGACAGTCTCCTACAATGAGCAGTTCTTC.